This is a list of T cell receptor beta chains from one sample in a study of T cells after yellow fever vaccination. A single record per CDR3 protein comes from TCRdb applying MiXCR to the 5' RACE reads. The sample holds 250,000 or so distinct CDR3 sequences, over 3% seen once. The sequencing used PBMCs, collected 15 days after the yellow fever booster vaccination. Every receptor here comes from a man younger than 35 who received the YFV17D yellow fever vaccine. Each CDR3 is given with its conserved first and last residue. The D gene is left open where the match is weak. The size entry is marked missing in some rows and otherwise reads once, few, many or a size class.

v_call	j_call	clone_size	d_call	cdr3_nt	cdr3_aa
TRBV5-6	TRBJ2-5	.	TRBD1	TGTGCCAGCAGCTTGGATCGGGGACAGGGGGGAAAGTGGGAGACCCAGTACTTC	CASSLDRGQGGKWETQYF
TRBV29-1	TRBJ1-2	many	.	TGCAGCTTTTCCTATGGCTACACCTTC	CSFSYGYTF
TRBV29-1	TRBJ2-7	many	.	TGCAGCGTTGTTGGGGAAAACTACGAGCAGTACTTC	CSVVGENYEQYF
TRBV7-9	TRBJ2-7	.	.	TGTGCCAGCAGCTACCACAGGGGAGGGGGCGAGCAGTACTTC	CASSYHRGGGEQYF
TRBV4-1	TRBJ1-5	many	.	TGCGCCAGCAGTGAAGGCAATCAGCCCCAGCATTTT	CASSEGNQPQHF
TRBV5-4	TRBJ2-2	.	.	TGTGCCAGCAGCCGTACGGGGGCGAACACCGGGGAGCTGTTTTTT	CASSRTGANTGELFF
TRBV14	TRBJ2-5	many	TRBD1	TGTGCCAGCAGCCATGGGGAACCTAACAGGGGAGAGACCCAGTACTTC	CASSHGEPNRGETQYF
TRBV11-2	TRBJ2-5	few	TRBD2	TGTGCCAGCAGCCCTGGGACTAGTGGGAGGCAAGAGACCCAGTACTTC	CASSPGTSGRQETQYF
TRBV6-5	TRBJ1-1	.	TRBD1	TGTGCCAGCAGTTTCAGACAGGGCTTTACTGAAGCTTTCTTT	CASSFRQGFTEAFF
TRBV12-3/TRBV12-4	TRBJ2-5	many	TRBD1	TGTGCCAGCAGAGCGACAGGGGAGGAGACCCAGTACTTC	CASRATGEETQYF
TRBV5-6	TRBJ2-5	many	.	TGTGCCAGCAGCTTGGCGGGACTCCTCGGAGAGACCCAGTACTTC	CASSLAGLLGETQYF
TRBV20-1	TRBJ2-1	many	TRBD2	TGCAGTGCTAGAGAAGGCGTAGCGGGGGGGTCAAACAATGAGCAGTTCTTC	CSAREGVAGGSNNEQFF
TRBV7-3	TRBJ2-1	many	TRBD2	TGTGCCAGCAGCGATCCCGCAGGCGGGGGCTCCTACAATGAGCAGTTCTTC	CASSDPAGGGSYNEQFF
TRBV5-6	TRBJ2-3	many	.	TGTGCCAGCAGCTTGCGAGGAGGTGAAGGCACAGATACGCAGTATTTT	CASSLRGGEGTDTQYF
TRBV19	TRBJ1-5	.	.	TGTGCCAGTAGCACAACAGCGTATAGCAATCAGCCCCAGCATTTT	CASSTTAYSNQPQHF
TRBV28	TRBJ2-2	many	.	TGTGCCAGCAGCTCTTTTGGGCCGCGGAACACCGGGGAGCTGTTTTTT	CASSSFGPRNTGELFF
TRBV7-2	TRBJ1-5	many	.	TGTGCCAGCAGCGACAGGCAGAATCAGCCCCAGCATTTT	CASSDRQNQPQHF
TRBV12-3/TRBV12-4	TRBJ2-3	many	.	TGTGCCAGCAGGCCAAGCACAGATACGCAGTATTTT	CASRPSTDTQYF
TRBV4-1	TRBJ1-1	once	.	TGCGCCAGCAGCCAAGGGACAACTACGGGAGCTGAAGCTTTCTTT	CASSQGTTTGAEAFF
TRBV7-2	TRBJ1-5	many	.	TGTGCCAGCAGCCCGCGGGATTCGGGCAATCAGCCCCAGCATTTT	CASSPRDSGNQPQHF
TRBV24-1	TRBJ2-5	.	TRBD1	TGTGCCACCAGTGACGGACAGGGAGAGCATCCCATTTACTTC	CATSDGQGEHPIYF